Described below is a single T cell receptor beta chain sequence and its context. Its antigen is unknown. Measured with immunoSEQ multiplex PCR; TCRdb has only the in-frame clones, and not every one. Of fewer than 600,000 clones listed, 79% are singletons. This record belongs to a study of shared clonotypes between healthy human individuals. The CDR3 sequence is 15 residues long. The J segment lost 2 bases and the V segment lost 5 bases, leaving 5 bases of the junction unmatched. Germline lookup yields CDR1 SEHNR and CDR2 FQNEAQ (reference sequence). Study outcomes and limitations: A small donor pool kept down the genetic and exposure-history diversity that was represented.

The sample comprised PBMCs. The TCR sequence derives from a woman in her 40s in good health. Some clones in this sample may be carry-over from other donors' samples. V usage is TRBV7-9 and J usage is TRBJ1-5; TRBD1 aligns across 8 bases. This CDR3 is CASSPTGVGNQPQHF. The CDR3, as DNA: TGTGCCAGCAGCCCGACAGGGGTTGGCAATCAGCCCCAGCATTTT.